This entry lists 20 T cell receptor beta chains sequenced from one sample in a study of PD-1 blockade in mismatch repair-deficient tumors. Measured with immunoSEQ multiplex PCR; TCRdb has only the in-frame clones, and not every one. The sample includes about 67,000 clones, approximately 78% of them seen just once. Sequencing was performed on peripheral blood, taken 2 weeks after starting pembrolizumab. Receptors originate from an adult with mismatch repair-deficient cancer.

The chain is built from TRBV19 and TRBJ2-2, with TRBD1 as a possible D gene (5 bases). There are 11 residues in the CDR3. V was pared by 6 bases and J by 11 bases, with 10 bases between. Germline values: CDR1 LNHDA, CDR2 SQIVND (reference sequence). The CDR3, as DNA: TGTGCCAGTAGCTGGGGCGGAGAGCTGTTTTTT. Its protein product is CASSWGGELFF.

The gene calls are TRBV30 and TRBJ2-3; 10 bases fit TRBD2. CDR3 length: 14 amino acids. Trimming at V came to 3 bases and at J to 0 bases, leaving 0 bases not matched to a gene. Germline V gene sequence: CDR1 GTSNPN, CDR2 SVGIG (reference sequence). In DNA form, the CDR3 reads TGTGCCTGGAGGACTAGCGGGAGCACAGATACGCAGTATTTT. It is translated as CAWRTSGSTDTQYF.

J is TRBJ2-2 and V is TRBV18; no firm D call. This CDR3 has 16 residues. The germline V gene encodes CDR1 KGHSH and CDR2 LQKENI. Trimming took off 4 bases at V and 1 base at J, with 13 bases between the two ends. The CDR3 DNA reads TGTGCCAGCTCACAGTCCGCTTGGCTGAACACCGGGGAGCTGTTTTTT. This encodes CASSQSAWLNTGELFF.

The chain carries TRBV7-9 and TRBJ1-2, with D tentatively TRBD1 (5 bases). This CDR3 spans 14 amino acids. Germline CDR1 reads SEHNR; CDR2 reads FQNEAQ (reference sequence). V lost 3 bases to trimming and J lost 7 bases, with 15 bases between them. For the CDR3, the DNA is TGTGCCAGCAGCTTCGCGGGGGTCCATGGTGGCTACACCTTC. As protein: CASSFAGVHGGYTF.

V gene TRBV29-1 combines with J gene TRBJ2-1; 7 positions match TRBD1. Germline assignment: CDR1 SQVTM and CDR2 ANQGSEA. V dropped 7 bases and J dropped 0; count of bases not matched to a gene: 15. The CDR3 extends over 17 amino acids. Here the CDR3 reads CSASGGSGQGSYNEQFF. The DNA of the CDR3 is TGCAGCGCCTCAGGGGGATCGGGACAAGGCTCCTACAATGAGCAGTTCTTC.

V usage is TRBV14 and J usage is TRBJ2-7; perhaps TRBD2 as D (7 bases). V was clipped by 8 bases and J by 6 bases, with 11 bases between them. The CDR3 consists of 11 residues. The germline CDR1 and CDR2 sequences are SGHDN and FVKESK. CDR3 nucleotides: TGTGCCAGCTCGGGGGGCTTCGAGCAGTACTTC. Amino acids: CASSGGFEQYF. The whole variable domain, filled in from reference TRBV14 and TRBJ2-7, reads EAGVTQFPSHSVIEKGQTVTLRCDPISGHDNLYWYRRVMGKEIKFLLHFVKESKQDESGMPNNRFLAERTGGTYSTLKVQPAELEDSGVYFCASSGGFEQYFGPGTRLTVT.

For the CDR3, the DNA is TGCGCCAGCAGCTTGGAAGGCGGGCAGGGAAATGAGCAGTTCTTC. This codes for CASSLEGGQGNEQFF. This chain links TRBV5-1 with TRBJ2-1; D possibly matches TRBD1 or TRBD2 (5 bases each). Trimming removed 0 bases from V and 7 bases from J, with 14 bases in between. The germline CDR1 and CDR2 sequences are SGHRS and YFSETQ. CDR3 size: 15 residues.

The chain employs TRBV4-2 and TRBJ2-7, with TRBD2 identical over 14 bases. This CDR3 contains 19 residues. Trimming cost V 1 base and J 2 bases; bases outside gene matches: 10. The germline gives CDR1 LGHNA, CDR2 YNFKEQ. The CDR3 DNA follows: TGTGCCAGCAGCCAAGGACGACTAGCGGGAGGGCCAATCCCCTACGAGCAGTACTTC. Encoded protein: CASSQGRLAGGPIPYEQYF.

The gene calls are TRBV4-3 and TRBJ1-5; no definite D call. V was cut by 0 bases and J by 3 bases, with 9 bases left in between. CDR1 is LGHNA, CDR2 YSLEER, per germline. CDR3 length: 15 residues. CDR3 in amino acids: CASSQDRAFNQPQHF. The CDR3 coding sequence is TGCGCCAGCAGCCAAGATAGGGCCTTCAATCAGCCCCAGCATTTT.

The chain has TRBV5-1 and TRBJ2-7; no reliable D call. The CDR3 is 14 amino acids. The V end lost 0 bases, the J end lost 4 bases, and 11 bases lay between the germline ends. Germline values: CDR1 SGHRS, CDR2 YFSETQ. CDR3 loop: CASSLGPTGYEQYF. Here the CDR3 DNA reads TGCGCCAGCAGCTTGGGCCCAACCGGGTACGAGCAGTACTTC.

This chain connects TRBV10-2 to TRBJ2-5; TRBD2 agrees at 7 bases. CDR1 is WSHSY and CDR2 is SAAADI in the germline V gene. With V trimmed by 5 bases and J by 2 bases, 8 bases remained unmatched. This CDR3 region has 15 residues. This chain's CDR3 is CASSPLTSSQETQYF. CDR3 in DNA: TGCGCCAGCAGTCCCTTGACTAGCTCGCAAGAGACCCAGTACTTC.

This rearrangement joins TRBV27 to TRBJ2-2, with a weak D call TRBD1 (5 bases). CDR3 length equals 15 residues. CDR1 and CDR2 (germline): MNHEY, SMNVEV (reference sequence). Trimming left V 5 bases short and J 4 bases short, with 14 bases between. The CDR3 region has the DNA TGTGCCAGCAGTCCACAATCAGGGATCACCGGGGAGCTGTTTTTT. Protein product: CASSPQSGITGELFF.

This chain uses TRBV4-2 with TRBJ1-4; a weak D match, TRBD1 (5 bases). V shed 0 bases and J shed 3 bases, with 14 bases lying between them. The CDR3 runs 17 residues. Germline V gene sequence: CDR1 LGHNA, CDR2 YNFKEQ. The CDR3 sequence: CASSQDQSGAANEKLFF. DNA for the CDR3: TGTGCCAGCAGCCAAGATCAGAGCGGGGCGGCTAATGAAAAACTGTTTTTT.

The chain joins TRBV5-4 to TRBJ2-2; 13 bases are a match to TRBD2. With V trimmed by 4 bases and J by 6 bases, 3 bases remained unmatched. There are 15 residues in the CDR3. The germline gives CDR1 SGHNT, CDR2 YYREEE (reference sequence). CDR3 sequence reads: CASSRTSGSAGELFF. The CDR3 DNA follows: TGTGCCAGCAGCCGGACTAGCGGGAGCGCCGGGGAGCTGTTTTTT.

This clone has more than one count but fewer than ten. This rearrangement joins TRBV6-1 to TRBJ1-2; D call uncertain. Trimming cost V 2 bases and J 5 bases, with 6 bases left between them. The CDR3 is 12 amino acids. CDR1 and CDR2 from the germline V gene are MNHNS and SASEGT. CDR3 protein: CASSESRYGYTF. DNA for the CDR3: TGTGCCAGCAGTGAAAGCCGGTATGGCTACACCTTC.

J is TRBJ2-3 and V is TRBV7-2; D remains ambiguous. V lost 5 bases and J lost 3, with 6 bases in between. The CDR3 is 12 amino acids. Germline V gene data show CDR1 as SGHTA and CDR2 as FQGNSA. Written as DNA, the CDR3 is TGTGCCAGCAGCGTCCGGACAGATACGCAGTATTTT. Its protein is CASSVRTDTQYF.

This clone has a single count. The chain combines TRBV7-8 with TRBJ2-2, with 8 bases aligning to TRBD2. V lost 3 bases to trimming and J lost 3 bases; unmatched junction nucleotides: 9. Looked up from germline, CDR1 is SGHVS and CDR2 is FQNEAQ. The CDR3 has 17 amino acids. The CDR3 spells CASSFPPGTRDTGELFF. In nucleotides, the CDR3 is TGTGCCAGCAGCTTTCCGCCCGGGACTAGGGACACCGGGGAGCTGTTTTTT.

V and J are TRBV19 and TRBJ2-6; no clear D gene. Trimming stripped 5 bases from V and 0 bases from J, with 8 bases between. This CDR3 spans 15 amino acids. CDR1 LNHDA and CDR2 SQIVND come from the germline V gene (reference sequence). CDR3 nucleotide sequence: TGTGCCAGTAGTCCCCTCCTCTCTGGGGCCAACGTCCTGACTTTC. Protein: CASSPLLSGANVLTF.

The CDR3 loop reads CASSLDRGEQYF. The CDR3 bases are TGCGCCAGCAGCTTAGACAGGGGCGAGCAGTACTTC. The chain carries TRBV5-1 and TRBJ2-7; 8 bases are shared with TRBD1. Per germline, CDR1 SGHRS and CDR2 YFSETQ. The junction had 1 base not matched to a gene; V was cut back by 2 bases and J by 6 bases. The CDR3 is 12 amino acids.

This sequence joins TRBV11-2 and TRBJ2-3; D remains unclear. CDR1 and CDR2 from the germline V gene are SGHAT and FQNNGV. V was clipped by 1 base and J by 5 bases, with 13 bases between them. This CDR3 comprises 15 residues. CDR3 coding DNA: TGTGCCAGCAGCTTAGGTGGTGGGCCCCGAGATACGCAGTATTTT. Amino acids: CASSLGGGPRDTQYF. Combining the CDR3 with reference TRBV11-2 and TRBJ2-3 gives the whole variable domain EAGVAQSPRYKIIEKRQSVAFWCNPISGHATLYWYQQILGQGPKLLIQFQNNGVVDDSQLPKDRFSAERLKGVDSTLKIQPAKLEDSAVYLCASSLGGGPRDTQYFGPGTRLTVL.